This entry lists 8 T cell receptor beta chains sequenced from one sample in a study of naive and memory T cell subsets (dated by TCRdb to about 2017). Libraries came from UMI-ligation and nested PCR. The sequencer listed for this sample is Illumina MiSeq. An equimolar mix of two oligonucleotides covering both TRBC1 and TRBC2 was used as the beta constant-region primer. Four rounds of PCR, combining the SP2 primer with nested alpha and beta constant-region primers, were used to amplify the ligated cDNA. TCRdb trimmed the raw reads at Q25, called clones with MiXCR and kept productive beta chains. Every CDR3 protein is listed once, alongside the most common genes and DNA of its rows. The sample records around 130,000 distinct CDR3 sequences, over 30% of which are singletons. More than 0.8% of the sample is in the top ten clones. The specimen was central memory CD4+ T cells from blood. The cell subset or site label of this sample denotes: central memory, CD45RA- CD27+. These receptors all stem from a human donor in good health.

The chain recombines TRBV7-9 with TRBJ2-4; 11 bases match TRBD1. V dropped 4 bases and J dropped 0; count of bases not matched to a gene: 14. Per germline, CDR1 SEHNR and CDR2 FQNEAQ (reference sequence). This CDR3 is built from 20 residues. CDR3 amino acids: CASSSPGQGEWIGAKNIQYF. DNA of the CDR3: TGTGCCAGCAGCTCACCGGGACAGGGGGAATGGATTGGAGCCAAAAACATTCAGTACTTC.

The chain links TRBV12-3 or TRBV12-4 to TRBJ2-1; 9 bases map to TRBD2. CDR3 size: 15 residues. V lost 3 bases to trimming and J lost 6 bases; unmatched junction nucleotides: 6. The CDR3: CASSFGGREVNEQFF. The DNA of the CDR3 is TGTGCCAGCAGTTTTGGCGGGAGGGAAGTCAATGAGCAGTTCTTC.

This chain connects TRBV20-1 to TRBJ2-4, with TRBD2 as a possible D gene (7 bases). This CDR3 comprises 16 residues. V shed 1 base and J shed 2 bases, with 15 bases lying between them. Germline loops: CDR1 DFQATT, CDR2 SNEGSKA (reference sequence). CDR3 loop: CSARGPGGITKNIQYF. CDR3 nucleotide sequence: TGCAGTGCTAGAGGTCCGGGGGGCATCACCAAAAACATTCAGTACTTC.

The chain links TRBV28 to TRBJ1-2; D not certain. The CDR3 contains 15 residues. Germline values: CDR1 MDHEN, CDR2 SYDVKM. Trimming cost V 2 bases and J 8 bases, with 18 bases left between them. The CDR3 nucleotides read TGTGCCAGCAGTTTACCAAAAGTAACTGAGAGCGGCTACACCTTC. As protein: CASSLPKVTESGYTF.

This clonotype was found a few times. This chain connects TRBV7-3 to TRBJ2-1, with unresolved D. The CDR3 extends over 13 amino acids. Per the germline V gene, CDR1 is SGHTA and CDR2 is FQGTGA. Deletions cut 0 bases from V and 8 bases from J, with 8 bases between. CDR3 protein: CASSLTFADEQFF. The CDR3 DNA sequence: TGTGCCAGCAGCTTAACGTTTGCGGATGAGCAGTTCTTC.

The chain links TRBV7-7 to TRBJ2-1; D not resolved. The CDR3 contains 15 residues. V was trimmed by 3 bases and J by 3 bases, leaving 12 bases between them. CDR1 SSHAT and CDR2 FNYEAQ come from the germline V gene (reference sequence). The CDR3: CASSFTADGYNEQFF. The CDR3 DNA reads TGTGCCAGCAGCTTCACTGCGGACGGCTACAATGAGCAGTTCTTC.

The chain uses TRBV11-2 and TRBJ2-7; 7 positions match TRBD1. CDR1 SGHAT and CDR2 FQNNGV come from the germline V gene. The CDR3 spans 13 residues. With 5 bases clipped from V and 3 bases from J, the junction kept 4 bases outside the gene matches. The CDR3 here is CASSRQGGYEQYF. CDR3 in DNA: TGTGCCAGCAGCCGACAGGGTGGCTACGAGCAGTACTTC.

This chain joins TRBV7-2 and TRBJ1-5, with TRBD1 as a possible D gene (5 bases). CDR3 length equals 16 residues. Germline lookup yields CDR1 SGHTA and CDR2 FQGNSA. V was trimmed by 1 base and J by 1 base, leaving 11 bases between them. CDR3 protein: CASSLVSGRSNQPQHF. The DNA of the CDR3 is TGTGCCAGCAGCTTAGTTTCGGGACGGAGCAATCAGCCCCAGCATTTT.